Following are 13 T cell receptor beta chains from one sample sequenced in a study of PD-L1 blockade in urothelial cancer. Profiling relied on immunoSEQ multiplex PCR, and the TCRdb table lists in-frame clones only, not all of them. The sample holds tens of thousands of clones, 84% seen once. This sample's time point: pretreatment peripheral blood. Sequencing was performed on PBMCs, taken around atezolizumab (anti-PD-L1) treatment. These receptors came from a man between 60 and 75 years old with urothelial cancer.

The chain recombines TRBV5-1 with TRBJ2-2, with D possibly matching TRBD1 (6 bases). This CDR3 comprises 14 residues. Germline CDR1 and CDR2: SGHRS and YFSETQ. The germline V and J ends were trimmed by 4 bases and 8 bases, with 15 bases remaining between them. The CDR3 loop is CASSRTELSGELFF. The CDR3, as DNA: TGCGCCAGCAGCCGGACAGAACTATCGGGGGAGCTGTTTTTT. Using reference TRBV5-1 and TRBJ2-2 for the parts outside the CDR3, the full variable domain is KAGVTQTPRYLIKTRGQQVTLSCSPISGHRSVSWYQQTPGQGLQFLFEYFSETQRNKGNFPGRFSGRQFSNSRSEMNVSTLELGDSALYLCASSRTELSGELFFGEGSRLTVL.

The V gene is TRBV2, the J gene TRBJ2-7; 9 nucleotides match TRBD1. With 7 bases clipped from V and 2 bases from J, the junction kept 6 bases outside the gene matches. Germline assignment: CDR1 SNHLY and CDR2 FYNNEI. This CDR3 is built from 14 residues. This chain's CDR3 is CASKAGTGPYEQYF. CDR3 in DNA: TGTGCCAGCAAAGCCGGGACAGGGCCCTACGAGCAGTACTTC.

The V gene is TRBV28, the J gene TRBJ2-5; weak D call: TRBD2 (6 bases). The CDR3 contains 12 residues. Trimming pared 4 bases from V and 4 bases from J, leaving 7 bases between. Germline V gene lookup returns CDR1 MDHEN and CDR2 SYDVKM. The CDR3 DNA sequence: TGTGCCAGCAGTTCCGGGAGAGAGACCCAGTACTTC. Protein product: CASSSGRETQYF. The full variable domain, in which reference TRBV28 and TRBJ2-5 provide the parts outside the CDR3, is DVKVTQSSRYLVKRTGEKVFLECVQDMDHENMFWYRQDPGLGLRLIYFSYDVKMKEKGDIPEGYSVSREKKERFSLILESASTNQTSMYLCASSSGRETQYFGPGTRLLVL.

The gene calls are TRBV4-1 and TRBJ1-1; D uncertain. V lost 1 base to trimming and J lost 10 bases, with 16 bases between them. From germline, CDR1 is MGHRA and CDR2 YSYEKL. The CDR3 totals 14 residues. In nucleotides, the CDR3 is TGCGCCAGCAGCCAAGGGCTGGCAAGTTCAGGAGCTTTCTTT. Its translation is CASSQGLASSGAFF.

V is TRBV18 and J is TRBJ1-1; 8 bases map to TRBD1. CDR1 KGHSH and CDR2 LQKENI come from the germline V gene. The CDR3 is 11 residues long. The J segment lost 10 bases and the V segment lost 6 bases, leaving 4 bases of the junction unmatched. In DNA, the CDR3 is TGTGCCAGCTCGCTTGACAGGGGAGCTTTCTTT. This sequence encodes CASSLDRGAFF. Full variable domain (missing parts from reference TRBV18 and TRBJ1-1): NAGVMQNPRHLVRRRGQEARLRCSPMKGHSHVYWYRQLPEEGLKFMVYLQKENIIDESGMPKERFSAEFPKEGPSILRIQQVVRGDSAAYFCASSLDRGAFFGQGTRLTVV.

This rearrangement joins TRBV6-1 to TRBJ2-1, with 8 bases identical to TRBD1. The CDR3 extends over 14 amino acids. J was trimmed by 9 bases and V by 8 bases; bases with no gene match: 12. Germline assignment: CDR1 MNHNS and CDR2 SASEGT. The DNA of the CDR3 is TGTGCCAGCGTGGGGGACAGGTCAGGCGGTGAGCAGTTCTTC. This sequence encodes CASVGDRSGGEQFF.

The chain combines TRBV7-2 with TRBJ1-2, with a tentative D call TRBD1 (5 bases). Germline CDR1 SGHTA, CDR2 FQGNSA. The CDR3 runs to 15 residues. V shed 1 base and J shed 7 bases, with 16 bases lying between them. The CDR3 DNA is TGTGCCAGCAGCTTAGGCTGGGCGGGGGTAGGTGGCTACACCTTC. It codes for CASSLGWAGVGGYTF.

This chain connects TRBV28 to TRBJ1-5; possible D gene TRBD1, 6 bases. Between the trimmed V and J ends, which lost 5 bases and 6 bases, there was a span of 8 bases. The CDR3 loop spans 12 amino acids. Germline V gene lookup returns CDR1 MDHEN and CDR2 SYDVKM. The DNA for the CDR3 is TGTGCCAGCAGTGCGGACAGTCAGCCCCAGCATTTT. Translated: CASSADSQPQHF.

The chain carries TRBV14 and TRBJ2-2; D might be TRBD2 (5 bases). This CDR3 is 16 amino acids long. Germline lookup yields CDR1 SGHDN and CDR2 FVKESK. Trimming pared 3 bases from V and 2 bases from J, leaving 13 bases between. In DNA, the CDR3 is TGTGCCAGCAGCCACTTACACAGCGGCAACACCGGGGAGCTGTTTTTT. Protein: CASSHLHSGNTGELFF.

V and J are TRBV6-4 and TRBJ1-2, with a possible D match to TRBD1 (5 bases). The V and J ends lost 0 bases and 10 bases respectively, with 9 bases between them. The CDR3 consists of 12 residues. Germline loops: CDR1 MRHNA, CDR2 SNTAGT. Here the CDR3 DNA reads TGTGCCAGCAGTGACTCGATTGGGGCCTACACCTTC. It codes for CASSDSIGAYTF.

The V call is TRBV5-4, the J call TRBJ2-4; D is uncertain. CDR3 size: 18 residues. CDR1 and CDR2 (germline): SGHNT, YYREEE (reference sequence). V was clipped by 4 bases and J by 1 base, with 21 bases between them. The CDR3 DNA is TGTGCCAGCAGCCCCGACCCCCCGACACGCACGGCCAAAAACATTCAGTACTTC. Its protein is CASSPDPPTRTAKNIQYF.

As concerns this clone: At the DNA level, this CDR3 is encoded by other sequences in the same sample as well. The chain links TRBV2 to TRBJ1-1; D may be TRBD1 (6 bases). Germline CDR1 is SNHLY and CDR2 is FYNNEI. The germline V and J ends were trimmed by 8 bases and 1 base, with 17 bases remaining between them. CDR3 length: 15 residues. The CDR3 DNA sequence: TGTGCCAGCTCGGGGGGCAGGGGCAAGAACACTGAAGCTTTCTTT. Translating gives CASSGGRGKNTEAFF.

V and J are TRBV14 and TRBJ2-7; D is ambiguous. V was cut by 1 base and J by 2 bases, with 9 bases left in between. CDR3 length: 14 amino acids. Per the germline V gene, CDR1 is SGHDN and CDR2 is FVKESK. The CDR3 DNA sequence: TGTGCCAGCAGCCAAGGACTCCGGACCTACGAGCAGTACTTC. Amino acids: CASSQGLRTYEQYF.